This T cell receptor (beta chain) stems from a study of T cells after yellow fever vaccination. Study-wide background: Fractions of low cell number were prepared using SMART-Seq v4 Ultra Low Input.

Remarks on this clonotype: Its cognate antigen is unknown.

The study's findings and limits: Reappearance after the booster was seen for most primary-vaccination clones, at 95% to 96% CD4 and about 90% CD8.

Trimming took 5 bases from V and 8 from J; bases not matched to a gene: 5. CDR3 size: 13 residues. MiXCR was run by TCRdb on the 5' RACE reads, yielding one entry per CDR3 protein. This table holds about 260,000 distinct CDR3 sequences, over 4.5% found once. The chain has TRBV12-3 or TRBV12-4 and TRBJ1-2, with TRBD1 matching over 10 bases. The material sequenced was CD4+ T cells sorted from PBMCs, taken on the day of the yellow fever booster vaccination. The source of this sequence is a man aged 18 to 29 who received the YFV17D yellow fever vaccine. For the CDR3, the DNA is TGTGCCAGCAGTGGGGACAGGGGAATCGGCTACACCTTC. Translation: CASSGDRGIGYTF.